Below are 31 T cell receptor beta chains sequenced from a single sample in a study of T-cell reconstitution after alpha-beta-depleted transplantation in children listed by TCRdb under 2016. The sample's treatment or condition, from its label and the paper: allogeneic hematopoietic cell transplantation with graft depleted of TCRalphabeta T cells and CD19 B cells. Library preparation was by PCR. The sequencer was an Illumina HiSeq 2500. TCR library preparation used molecular barcoding, with unique molecular identifiers applied to normalize quantification of the TCRbeta repertoire. The public sequencing data were trimmed at Q25 with fastp and processed into clonotypes with MiXCR by TCRdb, which kept only in-frame beta chains. Each record represents a unique CDR3 protein, reported with the most common genes and DNA among its rows. Counted in this sample were some 120,000 distinct CDR3 sequences; about 23% of them appeared once. Over 9.5% of the sample is in the top ten clones.

Specimen: PBMCs, mostly from graft donor cells, collected 180 days after TCRalphabeta/CD19-depleted stem cell transplant. Receptor source: a male patient aged 2 to 9 who had a stem cell transplant for chronic granulomatous disease, so the T cells may come from the graft donor.

The CDR3 nucleotides read TGTGCCAGCAGCTTGGGTCGGGGAGGAGAGACCCAGTACTTC. It encodes CASSLGRGGETQYF. V usage is TRBV5-6 and J usage is TRBJ2-5; maybe TRBD2 (6 bases). Germline CDR1 is SGHDT and CDR2 is YYEEEE. This CDR3 has 14 amino acids. V was shortened by 0 bases and J by 4 bases, with 10 bases between the two germline ends.

V is TRBV11-2 and J is TRBJ2-1, with 11 bases fitting TRBD2. J lost 9 bases, V lost 1 base, and 17 bases had no gene match. The CDR3 is 19 residues long. Germline-derived CDR1 and CDR2 are SGHAT and FQNNGV. In DNA form, the CDR3 reads TGTGCCAGCAGCTTAGTTGAAGGGCCACTAGCGGGAGTATTAAGTGAGCAGTTCTTC. As protein: CASSLVEGPLAGVLSEQFF.

This clonotype has a handful of counts. The J gene is TRBJ2-7, the V gene TRBV4-1; 13 bases line up with TRBD2. The CDR3 runs to 17 residues. Per germline, CDR1 MGHRA and CDR2 YSYEKL. V trimming: 0 bases; J trimming: 3 bases; junction bases outside the gene matches: 5. The CDR3 DNA reads TGCGCCAGCAGCCAAGAGTCGGGGACTAGCGGGAACTACGAGCAGTACTTC. Its translation is CASSQESGTSGNYEQYF.

The CDR3 coding sequence is TGTGCCAGCAGCCCGCTGGAATGGGTAGGATATGGCTACACCTTC. Its protein is CASSPLEWVGYGYTF. The chain joins TRBV5-5 to TRBJ1-2; no firm D call. The V gene lost 4 bases and the J gene lost 5 bases, with 18 bases spanning the gap. Germline V lookup: CDR1 SGHKS, CDR2 YYEKEE (reference sequence). The CDR3 runs 15 residues.

This clonotype appeared a few times. This chain links TRBV12-3 or TRBV12-4 with TRBJ1-5; 7 bases are shared with TRBD1. Trimming cost V 2 bases and J 8 bases; bases outside gene matches: 6. The CDR3 has 14 amino acids. CDR3 protein: CASSLRDSRKPQHF. The CDR3 DNA reads TGTGCCAGCAGTTTAAGGGACAGCCGAAAGCCCCAGCATTTT.

This clonotype was counted many times. V and J are TRBV27 and TRBJ2-7; TRBD1 might be the D (6 bases). V lost 3 bases and J lost 2, with 8 bases in between. Germline-derived CDR1 and CDR2 are MNHEY and SMNVEV (reference sequence). The CDR3 sequence is 13 residues long. In DNA form, the CDR3 reads TGTGCCAGCAGTTTCAGGGGAACCTACGAGCAGTACTTC. Protein product: CASSFRGTYEQYF.

This clonotype has more than one count but fewer than ten. The J gene is TRBJ1-4, the V gene TRBV7-6, with D hard to call. Trimming took off 5 bases at V and 2 bases at J, with 12 bases between the two ends. The CDR3 loop spans 15 amino acids. CDR1 is SGHVS, CDR2 FNYEAQ, per germline. The CDR3 DNA is TGTGCCAGCAGCCCCCGACACCTTACTAATGAAAAACTGTTTTTT. Its protein is CASSPRHLTNEKLFF.

This clonotype was detected many times. This chain uses TRBV4-2 with TRBJ1-1; D gene ambiguous. V dropped 0 bases and J dropped 4 bases, with 9 bases sitting between them. CDR1 and CDR2 (germline): LGHNA, YNFKEQ. This CDR3 spans 14 amino acids. The chain's CDR3 is CASSQDQPGTEAFF. The DNA for the CDR3 is TGTGCCAGCAGCCAAGATCAGCCAGGCACTGAAGCTTTCTTT.

This clonotype was picked up a small number of times. The chain has TRBV5-1 and TRBJ2-3, with D unclear. Germline loops: CDR1 SGHRS, CDR2 YFSETQ. Between the trimmed V and J ends, which lost 4 bases and 5 bases, there was a span of 8 bases. This CDR3 spans 12 amino acids. CDR3 nucleotide sequence: TGCGCCAGCAGCCTAGATGAAGATACGCAGTATTTT. The encoded protein is CASSLDEDTQYF. Full variable domain (rest looked up from reference TRBV5-1 and TRBJ2-3): KAGVTQTPRYLIKTRGQQVTLSCSPISGHRSVSWYQQTPGQGLQFLFEYFSETQRNKGNFPGRFSGRQFSNSRSEMNVSTLELGDSALYLCASSLDEDTQYFGPGTRLTVL.

The chain carries TRBV12-3 or TRBV12-4 and TRBJ2-1; maybe TRBD2 (6 bases). V lost 1 base, J lost 0 bases, and 13 bases lay in between. The CDR3 has 17 amino acids. CDR3 protein: CASSLGTGLNSYNEQFF. The CDR3 DNA reads as TGTGCCAGCAGTTTAGGGACGGGACTGAACTCCTACAATGAGCAGTTCTTC.

This chain joins TRBV9 and TRBJ1-3; no definite D call. This CDR3 region has 15 residues. The V gene lost 0 bases and the J gene lost 3 bases, with 10 bases spanning the gap. Germline V lookup: CDR1 SGDLS, CDR2 YYNGEE. The CDR3 DNA sequence: TGTGCCAGCAGCGTAGGGATGGAACGTGGAAACACCATATATTTT. Its protein product is CASSVGMERGNTIYF. The full variable domain, with the rest looked up from reference TRBV9 and TRBJ1-3, is DSGVTQTPKHLITATGQRVTLRCSPRSGDLSVYWYQQSLDQGLQFLIQYYNGEERAKGNILERFSAQQFPDLHSELNLSSLELGDSALYFCASSVGMERGNTIYFGEGSWLTVV.

This chain uses TRBV5-1 with TRBJ2-1; 8 positions match TRBD2. This CDR3 is 15 amino acids long. Germline-derived CDR1 and CDR2 are SGHRS and YFSETQ. V lost 2 bases to trimming and J lost 3 bases; unmatched junction nucleotides: 4. CDR3 protein: CASSFPSGGYNEQFF. CDR3 coding DNA: TGCGCCAGCAGCTTCCCCAGCGGGGGCTACAATGAGCAGTTCTTC.

In its sample, this clonotype was seen many times. CDR3 sequence: CASSLAGGGNQPQHF. The DNA for the CDR3 is TGTGCCAGCAGCTTAGCAGGGGGTGGCAATCAGCCCCAGCATTTT. The genes are TRBV7-2 and TRBJ1-5; maybe TRBD1 (6 bases). CDR1 SGHTA and CDR2 FQGNSA come from the germline V gene. This CDR3 spans 15 amino acids. The V end was cut by 0 bases, the J end by 2 bases, with 8 bases between.

This clonotype was detected a few times. V is TRBV11-2 and J is TRBJ2-1, with 11 bases aligning to TRBD1. The CDR3 is 18 residues long. Germline loops: CDR1 SGHAT, CDR2 FQNNGV. J lost 3 bases, V lost 4 bases, and 11 bases had no gene match. CDR3 coding DNA: TGTGCCAGCAGCTCCCGAGGGACAGGGGGTCCATTCTACAATGAGCAGTTCTTC. Translating gives CASSSRGTGGPFYNEQFF.

The genes are TRBV5-1 and TRBJ1-5; TRBD1 might be the D (5 bases). CDR1 SGHRS and CDR2 YFSETQ come from the germline V gene. V lost 4 bases and J lost 0, with 17 bases in between. There are 17 residues in the CDR3. CDR3 coding DNA: TGCGCCAGCAGCCTCAGCGGGGGACGGGATAGCAATCAGCCCCAGCATTTT. As protein: CASSLSGGRDSNQPQHF.

The chain is built from TRBV12-3 or TRBV12-4 and TRBJ2-7; no definite D call. The CDR3 totals 13 residues. The germline V and J ends were trimmed by 1 base and 5 bases, with 9 bases remaining between them. In nucleotides, the CDR3 is TGTGCCAGCAGTTTAGAGGCAGTAAACGAGCAGTACTTC. Translating gives CASSLEAVNEQYF.

V is TRBV20-1 and J is TRBJ1-5; TRBD1 matches 7 bases. V was pared by 3 bases and J by 2 bases, with 4 bases of the junction left unmatched. Germline assignment: CDR1 DFQATT and CDR2 SNEGSKA (reference sequence). This CDR3 contains 14 residues. The CDR3, as DNA: TGCAGTGCTAGTGCCCAGGGGGGCAATCAGCCCCAGCATTTT. As protein: CSASAQGGNQPQHF.

This chain joins TRBV12-3 or TRBV12-4 and TRBJ2-2; no definite D call. This CDR3 has 13 residues. Trimming pared 10 bases from V and 7 bases from J, leaving 16 bases between. CDR3 sequence (DNA): TGTGCCACTTCAGTAGAACGTTACGGGGAGCTGTTTTTT. Protein sequence: CATSVERYGELFF.

This clonotype was counted only a few times. V is TRBV20-1 and J is TRBJ2-7; D is perhaps TRBD1 (5 bases). The CDR3 has 11 amino acids. V lost 5 bases and J lost 7, with 12 bases in between. Germline V gene data show CDR1 as DFQATT and CDR2 as SNEGSKA (reference sequence). The CDR3 region is CSAPGYGEQYF. The CDR3 DNA is TGCAGTGCTCCAGGGTACGGAGAGCAGTACTTC.

At least ten counts were recorded for this clonotype. The chain carries TRBV20-1 and TRBJ1-1, with D possibly matching TRBD1 (5 bases). Germline V gene sequence: CDR1 DFQATT, CDR2 SNEGSKA (reference sequence). The ends were cut back, 0 bases at V and 3 bases at J, with 14 bases in the middle. The CDR3 covers 15 residues. The CDR3: CSARDLTGHDTEAFF. CDR3 DNA: TGCAGTGCTAGAGACCTGACGGGGCACGACACTGAAGCTTTCTTT.

This clonotype has ten or more counts. V gene TRBV12-3 or TRBV12-4 combines with J gene TRBJ2-2; TRBD2 aligns across 10 bases. This CDR3 is built from 15 residues. With V trimmed by 5 bases and J by 4 bases, 4 bases remained unmatched. The CDR3 DNA sequence: TGTGCCAGCAGTATATTAGCGGGAGGCACCGGGGAGCTGTTTTTT. Protein product: CASSILAGGTGELFF.

This clonotype was seen a single time. The gene calls are TRBV7-9 and TRBJ2-2, with 7 bases fitting TRBD2. The CDR3 consists of 13 residues. The germline V gene has CDR1 SEHNR and CDR2 FQNEAQ (reference sequence). V lost 4 bases to trimming and J lost 5 bases; unmatched junction nucleotides: 1. CDR3 sequence reads: CASSYSGTGELFF. Here the CDR3 DNA reads TGTGCCAGCAGCTATAGCGGGACCGGGGAGCTGTTTTTT.

This rearrangement joins TRBV20-1 to TRBJ1-5, with 7 bases fitting TRBD1. The V gene end was trimmed by 1 base and the J gene end by 2 bases; junction bases not matched to a gene: 5. The CDR3 consists of 15 residues. Per germline, CDR1 DFQATT and CDR2 SNEGSKA (reference sequence). The CDR3 protein is CSARVGTGGNQPQHF. The CDR3 DNA follows: TGCAGTGCTAGAGTTGGAACAGGGGGCAATCAGCCCCAGCATTTT.

This clonotype has a count of ten or more. V is TRBV4-3 and J is TRBJ1-2; 9 bases match TRBD1. V trimming: 1 base; J trimming: 5 bases; junction bases outside the gene matches: 8. CDR1 and CDR2 (germline): LGHNA, YSLEER. This CDR3 has 16 amino acids. The CDR3 region is CASSQVWTGATYGYTF. In DNA, the CDR3 is TGCGCCAGCAGCCAAGTTTGGACAGGGGCTACTTATGGCTACACCTTC.

This sequence joins TRBV12-3 or TRBV12-4 and TRBJ1-2; D is unresolved. The V end lost 6 bases, the J end lost 0 bases, and 17 bases lay between the germline ends. This CDR3 is built from 16 residues. The CDR3, as DNA: TGTGCCAGCAGGCCCGCGGGGAGGCGGGCTAACTATGGCTACACCTTC. Protein sequence: CASRPAGRRANYGYTF.

In nucleotides, the CDR3 is TGCAGCGCCGCCGGGGGTGGCACTGAAGCTTTCTTT. This translates into CSAAGGGTEAFF. This chain joins TRBV29-1 and TRBJ1-1; D perhaps matches TRBD1 (5 bases). The CDR3 extends over 12 amino acids. Germline V gene data show CDR1 as SQVTM and CDR2 as ANQGSEA. V was clipped by 7 bases and J by 4 bases, with 13 bases between them.

This clonotype has at least ten counts. J is TRBJ2-2 and V is TRBV30; 7 bases align to TRBD2. V lost 0 bases, J lost 2 bases, and 3 bases stayed unmatched. In germline, CDR1 is GTSNPN, CDR2 SVGIG (reference sequence). The CDR3 loop spans 15 amino acids. The CDR3 reads CAWSVLATNTGELFF. In nucleotides, the CDR3 is TGTGCCTGGAGTGTACTAGCGACTAACACCGGGGAGCTGTTTTTT.

V and J are TRBV12-3 or TRBV12-4 and TRBJ2-7; no clear D gene. The CDR3 contains 14 residues. V gave up 6 bases and J gave up 3 bases, with 15 bases separating them. The CDR3 region has the DNA TGTGCCAGCAGCTTCGGCGGCAGGTACTACGAGCAGTACTTC. Encoded protein: CASSFGGRYYEQYF.

This clonotype was recorded many times. The chain is built from TRBV27 and TRBJ2-1; TRBD2 agrees at 7 bases. CDR1 is MNHEY and CDR2 is SMNVEV in the germline V gene (reference sequence). This CDR3 is 16 amino acids long. V was clipped by 3 bases and J by 2 bases; unmatched bases: 7. The CDR3 region has the DNA TGTGCCAGCAGTTTCTTCCTAGCGGAGACCTACAATGAGCAGTTCTTC. Protein: CASSFFLAETYNEQFF.

This clonotype turned up a few times. This chain joins TRBV20-1 and TRBJ2-5, with TRBD2 matching over 9 bases. Germline CDR1 is DFQATT and CDR2 is SNEGSKA (reference sequence). CDR3 length: 14 amino acids. The V gene end was trimmed by 3 bases and the J gene end by 5 bases; junction bases not matched to a gene: 7. This CDR3 reads CSASLSGGLETQYF. In DNA form, the CDR3 reads TGCAGTGCTAGCTTAAGCGGGGGGTTGGAGACCCAGTACTTC.

The chain couples TRBV20-1 to TRBJ2-3; TRBD2 matches at 9 bases. The germline CDR1 and CDR2 sequences are DFQATT and SNEGSKA (reference sequence). This CDR3 contains 15 residues. V shed 2 bases and J 4 bases; nucleotides not matched to a gene: 7. Here the CDR3 DNA reads TGCAGTGCTAGACCAGGACTAGCGTATCCAGATACGCAGTATTTT. Translating it yields CSARPGLAYPDTQYF.